At least ten counts were recorded for the clone carrying this T cell receptor (beta chain). Its cognate antigen is unknown. At one end the junction does not follow the germline gene, possibly because of a read error. Unique molecular identifiers were incorporated during preparation of the TCRbeta library. MiXCR, run by TCRdb on the PCR reads, gives a single entry per CDR3 protein. The data hold hundreds of thousands of distinct CDR3 sequences, with around 9.9% observed a single time. This entry is derived from a study of T-cell reconstitution after alpha-beta-depleted transplantation in children. Study results and limitations: About two months after transplant, alpha-beta T cells reportedly came from several hundred expanded graft clones.

Germline lookup yields CDR1 SQVTM and CDR2 ANQGSEA. The CDR3 contains 11 residues. This specimen consisted of PBMCs, obtained before TCRalphabeta/CD19-depleted stem cell transplant. The V gene is TRBV29-1, the J gene TRBJ1-4; no reliable D call. The TCR comes from a child under three years old with acute myeloid leukemia, due to receive a stem cell transplant. The CDR3 sequence is CSVEMGGSESF. The CDR3 region has the DNA TGCAGCGTTGAAATGGGAGGTAGTGAGTCTTTT. The whole variable domain, filled in from reference TRBV29-1 and TRBJ1-4, reads SAVISQKPSRDICQRGTSLTIQCQVDSQVTMMFWYRQQPGQSLTLIATANQGSEATYESGFVIDKFPISRPNLTFSTLTVSNMSPEDSSIYLCSVEMGGSESFGSGTQLSVL.